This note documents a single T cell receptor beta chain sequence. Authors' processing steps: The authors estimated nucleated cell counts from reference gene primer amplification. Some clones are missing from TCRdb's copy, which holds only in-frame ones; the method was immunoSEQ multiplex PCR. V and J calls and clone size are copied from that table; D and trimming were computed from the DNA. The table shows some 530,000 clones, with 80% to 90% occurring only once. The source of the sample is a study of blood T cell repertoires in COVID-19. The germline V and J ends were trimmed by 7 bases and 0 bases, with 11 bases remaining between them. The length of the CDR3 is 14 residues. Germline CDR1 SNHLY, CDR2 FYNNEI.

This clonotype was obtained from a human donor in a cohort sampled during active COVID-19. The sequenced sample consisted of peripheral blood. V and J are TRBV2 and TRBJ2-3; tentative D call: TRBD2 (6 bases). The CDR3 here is CASTYSGSTDTQYF. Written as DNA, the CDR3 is TGTGCCAGCACCTATAGCGGTAGCACAGATACGCAGTATTTT.